This T cell receptor (beta chain) was captured by sequencing in a study of blood T cell repertoires in COVID-19. Study overall: Sample material is recorded as cDNA or gDNA derived from T cells, B-cell-depleted T cells, or PBMCs.

Clones were sequenced by immunoSEQ multiplex PCR, and TCRdb holds only the in-frame ones, with some missing. Altogether about 89,000 clones are present, more than 80% being singletons, with the ten largest covering 15% to 20%. Germline CDR1 reads KGHSY; CDR2 reads FQNENV. The CDR3 has 13 amino acids. V was trimmed by 3 bases and J by 10 bases, leaving 15 bases between them. This chain joins TRBV16 and TRBJ1-1; D is possibly TRBD1 (6 bases). Material for sequencing was peripheral blood. The sequence was collected from a woman aged 80 or older with acute or convalescent COVID-19. This chain's CDR3 is CASSHGSGVVAFF. CDR3 DNA sequence: TGTGCCAGCAGCCACGGGTCAGGGGTAGTAGCTTTCTTT.